This TCR beta chain comes out of a study of blood T cell repertoires in COVID-19. Sequencing used immunoSEQ multiplex PCR; TCRdb keeps in-frame clones, though not all of them. The sample holds tens of thousands of clones, 90% seen once. The junction had 8 bases not matched to a gene; V was cut back by 5 bases and J by 6 bases. The V gene's germline CDR1 is LNHDA and CDR2 SQIVND (reference sequence). This CDR3 has 14 amino acids. This receptor was taken from a man in his fifties with acute or convalescent COVID-19. This chain uses TRBV19 with TRBJ2-7; 9 nucleotides agree with TRBD1. The sequenced sample consisted of peripheral blood. The CDR3 loop reads CASSPGTGKAEQYF. In DNA, the CDR3 is TGTGCCAGTAGTCCCGGGACAGGGAAGGCCGAGCAGTACTTC. Complete variable domain (other parts from reference TRBV19 and TRBJ2-7): DGGITQSPKYLFRKEGQNVTLSCEQNLNHDAMYWYRQDPGQGLRLIYYSQIVNDFQKGDIAEGYSVSREKKESFPLTVTSAQKNPTAFYLCASSPGTGKAEQYFGPGTRLTVT.